This TCR beta chain came from a study of CD8+CD57+ T cells in acquired aplastic anemia. Germline V gene data show CDR1 as MGHDK and CDR2 as SYGVNS. The CDR3 loop spans 13 amino acids. Template material for TCR beta VDJ and CDR3 profiling consisted of genomic DNA. TCRdb re-called the reads with MiXCR, one entry per CDR3 protein. The sample contains about 470,000 distinct CDR3 sequences, approximately 32% of which appear only once. Study-wide points: The study identified roughly 29 CD8+ CDR3 sequences shared by patients and controls. Patients and controls were not found to differ significantly in CD8+ Simpson's diversity.

All patients picked for sequencing had shown, by flow cytometry, an expansion of CD8+CD57+ cells. A remark on this clonotype: Antigen unknown. Mismatch with germline at one junction end may stem from a read error.

Sample: sorted CD4+, CD8+, or CD8+CD57+ T cells (not recorded which) from PBMCs. The sequence came from a human donor with aplastic anemia. J is TRBJ1-2 and V is TRBV25-1; D call uncertain. The CDR3 sequence: CASSPDGLRGYTF. The CDR3 DNA is TGCGCCAGCAGCCCAGATGGACTTCGCGGCTACACCTTC.